This T cell receptor beta chain was captured by sequencing in a study of siplizumab effects on memory and regulatory T cells. Findings and limits, study-wide: Siplizumab significantly brought down the alloreactive sequences that trace back to unstimulated CD4+ memory cells. The average Treg-derived proportion among mappable alloreactive CD4+ clones was roughly 69% with siplizumab versus under 35% in controls. Just a small share of alloreactive clones was traced back to unstimulated subsets. In unstimulated cells, naive T cells appeared more diverse than memory T cells and seemed major alloresponse contributors.

Assay: immunoSEQ multiplex PCR; the TCRdb copy retains only in-frame clones and omits some. Here the sample spans about 14,000 clones, about 47% being singletons. Comment on this clone: Antigen unknown.

V lost 2 bases to trimming and J lost 4 bases; unmatched junction nucleotides: 9. The CDR3 extends over 18 amino acids. Per the germline V gene, CDR1 is SGHRS and CDR2 is YFSETQ. It was at 37°C and for about 6 days that the mixed lymphocyte reaction cells were cocultured. The sample consisted of CFSE-low (dividing) CD4+ T cells sorted from an allogeneic mixed lymphocyte reaction. The origin of this receptor is a human donor in good health; the cells came from an allogeneic mixed lymphocyte reaction. The rearrangement joins TRBV5-1 to TRBJ2-6; 10 bases map to TRBD1. The CDR3 here is CASSLLGQGLGGANVLTF. The CDR3 DNA is TGCGCCAGCAGCTTATTGGGACAGGGGCTAGGAGGGGCCAACGTCCTGACTTTC.